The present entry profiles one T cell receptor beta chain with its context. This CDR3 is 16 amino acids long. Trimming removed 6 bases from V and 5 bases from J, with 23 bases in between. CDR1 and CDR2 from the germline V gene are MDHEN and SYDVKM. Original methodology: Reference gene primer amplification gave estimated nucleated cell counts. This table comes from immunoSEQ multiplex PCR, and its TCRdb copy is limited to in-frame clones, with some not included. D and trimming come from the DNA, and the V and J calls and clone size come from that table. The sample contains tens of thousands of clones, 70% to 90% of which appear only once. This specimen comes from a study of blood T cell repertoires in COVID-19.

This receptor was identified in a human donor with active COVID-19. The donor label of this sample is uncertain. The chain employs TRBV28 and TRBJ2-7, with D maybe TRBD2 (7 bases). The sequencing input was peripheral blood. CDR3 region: CASSPSGGAFFHEQYF. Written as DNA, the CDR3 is TGTGCCAGCAGCCCCTCGGGGGGCGCTTTCTTCCACGAGCAGTACTTC.